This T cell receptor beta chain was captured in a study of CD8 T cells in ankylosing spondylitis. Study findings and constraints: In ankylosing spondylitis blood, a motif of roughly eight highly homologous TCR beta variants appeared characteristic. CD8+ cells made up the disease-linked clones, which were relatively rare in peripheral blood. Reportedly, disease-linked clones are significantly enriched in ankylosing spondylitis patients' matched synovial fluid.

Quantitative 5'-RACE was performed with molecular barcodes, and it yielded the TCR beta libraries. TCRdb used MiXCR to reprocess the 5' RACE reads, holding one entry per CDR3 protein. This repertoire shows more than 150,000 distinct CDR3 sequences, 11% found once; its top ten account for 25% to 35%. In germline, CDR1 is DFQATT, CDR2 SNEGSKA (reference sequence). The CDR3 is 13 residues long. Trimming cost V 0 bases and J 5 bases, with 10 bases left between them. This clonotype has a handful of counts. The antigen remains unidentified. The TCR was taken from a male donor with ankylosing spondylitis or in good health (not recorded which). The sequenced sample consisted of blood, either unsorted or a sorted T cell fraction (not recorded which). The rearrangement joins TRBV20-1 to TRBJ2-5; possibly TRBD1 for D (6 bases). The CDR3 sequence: CSARDMQGETQYF. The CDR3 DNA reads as TGCAGTGCTAGAGATATGCAGGGGGAGACCCAGTACTTC.